The T cell receptor beta chain described here comes from a study of cytomegalovirus exposure and HLA in healthy donors. Profiled with immunoSEQ multiplex PCR; TCRdb holds only in-frame clones, not every one. The sample lists about 130,000 clones, around 80% occurring once. The source of this sequence is a young man in good health and CMV-seropositive. Sequenced sample: PBMCs.

The CDR3: CASSDRGNEQYF. CDR3 sequence (DNA): TGTGCCAGCAGTGATAGGGGAAACGAGCAGTACTTC. The rearrangement joins TRBV6-5 to TRBJ2-5, with D possibly matching TRBD1 (5 bases). Matching the DNA end better, TRBJ2-7 makes the J call doubtful. The CDR3 has 12 residues. CDR1 MNHEY and CDR2 SVGAGI come from the germline V gene.